This TCR beta chain came from a study of CD8+ T cells in alopecia areata. Study background: People stayed on tofacitinib for 6 to 18 months, then stopped the drug for 6 months.

Notes on the study in general: Unlike in mice, where it was clearer, TCR sharing across patients was less clear, possibly HLA-related. Scalp samples also contribute reads from the resident alphabeta T cells found in normal skin.

In the case of this clone: As yet, its antigen is unknown.

Germline assignment: CDR1 DFQATT and CDR2 SNEGSKA (reference sequence). V gave up 0 bases and J gave up 3 bases, with 2 bases separating them. The CDR3 extends over 11 amino acids. Isolated RNA was reverse transcribed into cDNA used as the sequencing template. The method was immunoSEQ multiplex PCR; TCRdb's version includes in-frame clones alone and lacks a portion of them. Of 140,000 to 150,000 clones in the sample, roughly 64% are singletons; the top ten hold roughly 6.7%. The specimen was CD4+ T cells sorted from blood, collected at week 0. The chain joins TRBV20-1 to TRBJ1-1, with D uncertain. This receptor was taken from a human donor with alopecia areata. In DNA form, the CDR3 reads TGCAGTGCTAGAGATGACACTGAAGCTTTCTTT. As protein: CSARDDTEAFF.